This TCR beta chain was sequenced in a study of T cell repertoires in cytomegalovirus infection. TCRdb reprocessed the reads via MiXCR and lists one record per CDR3 protein. The sample records fewer than 350,000 distinct CDR3 sequences, 9.5% being singletons. This clonotype was seen repeatedly, ten times or more. The V gene lost 0 bases and the J gene lost 5 bases, with 11 bases spanning the gap. CDR3 length: 15 residues. Germline CDR1 reads LGHNA; CDR2 reads YNFKEQ. This receptor was identified in a human donor in good health (CMV status not recorded). Some clones in this sample may be carry-over from other donors' samples. The gene calls are TRBV4-2 and TRBJ2-1; D gene unclear. Sequenced input: PBMCs. The DNA of the CDR3 is TGTGCCAGCAGCCAAGATCCGGTGGCAGACAATGAGCAGTTCTTC. Protein sequence: CASSQDPVADNEQFF.